A single sample is the source of the 25 T cell receptor beta chains below, sequenced in a study of blood T cell repertoires in COVID-19. Generated by immunoSEQ multiplex PCR, the TCRdb table keeps only in-frame clones and is missing some. The table lists fewer than 450,000 clones, more than 70% of them singletons. The material sequenced was PBMCs or T cells enriched from blood (not recorded which). The origin of the receptors is a woman between 18 and 30 years old who had recovered from COVID-19.

This clone appeared a single time. V and J are TRBV10-3 and TRBJ2-5, with 10 bases lining up with TRBD2. Germline V gene lookup returns CDR1 ENHRY and CDR2 SYGVKD. This CDR3 contains 13 residues. The junction had 2 bases not matched to a gene; V was cut back by 9 bases and J by 1 base. CDR3 amino acids: CAISGGTQETQYF. CDR3 in DNA: TGTGCCATTAGCGGGGGGACCCAAGAGACCCAGTACTTC.

The chain is built from TRBV7-8 and TRBJ2-7, with D possibly TRBD1 on 6 matching bases. Trimming shortened V by 5 bases and J by 4 bases, and 15 bases separated the two germline ends. The CDR3 runs 14 residues. CDR1 is SGHVS, CDR2 FQNEAQ, per germline. CDR3 amino acids: CASSPGQLGYEQYF. The CDR3 DNA follows: TGTGCCAGCAGCCCTGGACAGTTGGGTTACGAGCAGTACTTC.

The J gene is TRBJ2-1, the V gene TRBV27; 11 bases map to TRBD2. V lost 2 bases to trimming and J lost 4 bases; unmatched junction nucleotides: 1. CDR3 length: 15 amino acids. Germline V gives CDR1 MNHEY, CDR2 SMNVEV (reference sequence). CDR3 residues: CASSLIAGGYNEQFF. DNA of the CDR3: TGTGCCAGCAGTTTAATAGCGGGGGGGTACAATGAGCAGTTCTTC.

This chain uses TRBV21-1 with TRBJ1-5. TRBV21-1 is an annotated pseudogene. This CDR3 contains 17 residues. As DNA, the CDR3 is TGTGCCAGCAGCAAAGTCAACGAGCGGCGGCGCAATCAGCCCCAGCATTTT. As protein: CASSKVNERRRNQPQHF.

This clone was recorded once. The CDR3 region is CASSPSPPTVGTEAFF. The CDR3 bases are TGTGCCAGCTCACCAAGTCCTCCCACAGTCGGCACTGAAGCTTTCTTT. V gene TRBV18 combines with J gene TRBJ1-1; D call uncertain. V gave up 2 bases and J gave up 4 bases, with 17 bases separating them. The CDR3 contains 16 residues. CDR1 and CDR2 from the germline V gene are KGHSH and LQKENI.

V is TRBV15 and J is TRBJ1-2; D remains unclear. Trimming stripped 6 bases from V and 0 bases from J, with 11 bases between. The CDR3 is made up of 14 amino acids. Germline V CDR1 and CDR2: LNHNV, YYDKDF (reference sequence). This chain's CDR3 is CATSPDGANYGYTF. CDR3 in DNA: TGTGCCACCAGTCCCGATGGAGCTAACTATGGCTACACCTTC.

The gene calls are TRBV3-1 (or the pseudogene TRBV3-2) and TRBJ2-7; 9 bases line up with TRBD2. V gave up 2 bases and J gave up 1 base; unmatched junction bases: 3. CDR3 length: 15 amino acids. The germline CDR1 and CDR2 sequences are LGHDT and YNNKEL (reference sequence). CDR3 sequence: CASSQPLAGSYEQYF. Here the CDR3 DNA reads TGTGCCAGCAGCCAACCCCTAGCGGGGTCCTACGAGCAGTACTTC.

This chain connects TRBV9 to TRBJ2-7; D may be TRBD2 (8 bases). Trimming removed 5 bases from V and 4 bases from J, with 22 bases in between. The CDR3 is made up of 16 amino acids. CDR1 is SGDLS and CDR2 is YYNGEE in the germline V gene. The DNA of the CDR3 is TGTGCCAGCAGGTTACTTCCCGGGAGGGGGCTTTACGAGCAGTACTTC. Translated, it gives CASRLLPGRGLYEQYF.

This clone was detected only once. The chain uses TRBV12-5 and TRBJ2-1; 11 nucleotides line up with TRBD2. Unmatched junction bases numbered 6, after V lost 5 bases and J lost 6 bases. The V gene's germline CDR1 is LGHNT and CDR2 FRNRAP. The CDR3 totals 15 residues. The CDR3 region is CASGPSGGPVNEQFF. CDR3 in DNA: TGTGCTAGTGGTCCTAGCGGGGGGCCTGTCAATGAGCAGTTCTTC. The full variable domain, rest sourced from reference TRBV12-5 and TRBJ2-1, is DARVTQTPRHKVTEMGQEVTMRCQPILGHNTVFWYRQTMMQGLELLAYFRNRAPLDDSGMPKDRFSAEMPDATLATLKIQPSEPRDSAVYFCASGPSGGPVNEQFFGPGTRLTVL.

This clone was counted only a few times. The CDR3 loop reads CASRTLRGNEQFF. The CDR3 coding sequence is TGTGCCAGCAGAACTCTCAGGGGCAATGAGCAGTTCTTC. This chain joins TRBV2 and TRBJ2-1; the D gene is possibly TRBD1 (6 bases). The V gene lost 6 bases and the J gene lost 6 bases, with 12 bases spanning the gap. Germline CDR1 is SNHLY and CDR2 is FYNNEI. The CDR3 sequence is 13 residues long.

The chain is built from TRBV29-1 and TRBJ2-3; possible D gene TRBD2, 7 bases. Trimming cost V 4 bases and J 3 bases, with 11 bases left between them. This CDR3 region has 13 residues. Looked up from germline, CDR1 is SQVTM and CDR2 is ANQGSEA. The CDR3 reads CSVGRGGTDTQYF. For the CDR3, the DNA is TGCAGCGTTGGCAGGGGAGGGACAGATACGCAGTATTTT.

The chain employs TRBV5-4 and TRBJ2-5, with D possibly TRBD1 on 6 matching bases. This CDR3 comprises 13 residues. In germline, CDR1 is SGHNT, CDR2 YYREEE (reference sequence). Trimming pared 6 bases from V and 5 bases from J, leaving 14 bases between. Here the CDR3 reads CASMGTGMETQYF. The CDR3, as DNA: TGTGCCAGCATGGGAACAGGGATGGAGACCCAGTACTTC. The whole variable domain, filled in from reference TRBV5-4 and TRBJ2-5, reads ETGVTQSPTHLIKTRGQQVTLRCSSQSGHNTVSWYQQALGQGPQFIFQYYREEENGRGNFPPRFSGLQFPNYSSELNVNALELDDSALYLCASMGTGMETQYFGPGTRLLVL.

The chain combines TRBV27 with TRBJ1-4; 12 bases are shared with TRBD1. The V and J ends lost 3 bases and 8 bases, in that order; junction bases with no gene match: 4. This CDR3 has 15 amino acids. The V gene's germline CDR1 is MNHEY and CDR2 SMNVEV (reference sequence). The CDR3 DNA reads as TGTGCCAGCAGTTTCCAGGGACAGGGGGCCGAAAAACTGTTTTTT. Protein: CASSFQGQGAEKLFF.

This chain connects TRBV23-1 to TRBJ1-2; perhaps TRBD1 as D (5 bases). TRBV23-1 is annotated as an ORF whose role is uncertain. Trimming removed 2 bases at V and 4 bases at J, with 11 bases between. The CDR3 contains 14 residues. For the CDR3, the DNA is TGCGCCAGCAGTCAAGACGGGGGGATCTATGGCTACACCTTC. Protein product: CASSQDGGIYGYTF.

The chain carries TRBV14 and TRBJ2-7, with D maybe TRBD1 (5 bases). V was pared by 0 bases and J by 3 bases, with 12 bases between. Germline V gives CDR1 SGHDN, CDR2 FVKESK. This CDR3 is built from 15 residues. The CDR3 region has the DNA TGTGCCAGCAGCCAAGATCTGGGGCTGAGCTACGAGCAGTACTTC. Protein product: CASSQDLGLSYEQYF.

V gene TRBV19 combines with J gene TRBJ1-2; 12 bases match TRBD1. CDR3 length: 17 residues. The ends lost 0 bases at V and 7 bases at J; junction bases unmatched: 9. Germline V gene data show CDR1 as LNHDA and CDR2 as SQIVND (reference sequence). The CDR3 loop is CASSIDPGQGAKFGYTF. The CDR3 DNA is TGTGCCAGTAGTATAGACCCGGGACAGGGGGCAAAATTTGGCTACACCTTC.

This clone was seen more than once but under ten times. The chain carries TRBV30 and TRBJ2-7; 7 nucleotides match TRBD2. J was trimmed by 2 bases and V by 4 bases; bases with no gene match: 8. The CDR3 contains 14 residues. Germline V gene data show CDR1 as GTSNPN and CDR2 as SVGIG (reference sequence). The CDR3 loop reads CAWTRGAGPYEQYF. CDR3 coding DNA: TGTGCCTGGACCCGCGGAGCGGGGCCCTACGAGCAGTACTTC.

The sample holds one count of this clone. The chain is built from TRBV7-9 and TRBJ1-1, with 7 bases matching TRBD1. This CDR3 region has 14 residues. V shed 5 bases, J shed 4 bases, and the junction held 7 bases outside the gene matches. Germline V gene data show CDR1 as SEHNR and CDR2 as FQNEAQ (reference sequence). CDR3 residues: CASSGNTGVTEAFF. The CDR3 DNA reads as TGTGCCAGCAGCGGAAACACAGGGGTCACTGAAGCTTTCTTT.

The V gene is TRBV3-1 (or the pseudogene TRBV3-2), the J gene TRBJ1-6, with a weak D call TRBD1 (5 bases). There are 14 residues in the CDR3. Germline CDR1 LGHDT, CDR2 YNNKEL (reference sequence). The V and J ends lost 1 base and 10 bases respectively, with 11 bases between them. The CDR3 loop is CASSQGPGRSPLHF. The CDR3 region has the DNA TGTGCCAGCAGCCAAGGGCCAGGGAGGTCACCCCTCCACTTT.

V and J are TRBV29-1 and TRBJ2-7; tentative D call: TRBD1 (6 bases). V lost 7 bases and J 0 bases, leaving 16 bases between the germline ends. Germline CDR1 reads SQVTM; CDR2 reads ANQGSEA. This CDR3 is built from 14 residues. CDR3 sequence (DNA): TGCAGCGCCAGCCGGGACACGTTCTCCTACGAGCAGTACTTC. Amino acids: CSASRDTFSYEQYF.

The chain combines TRBV27 with TRBJ2-5; D possibly corresponds to TRBD2 (6 bases). CDR3 size: 14 residues. Germline CDR1 and CDR2: MNHEY and SMNVEV (reference sequence). The ends were cut back, 3 bases at V and 4 bases at J, with 12 bases in the middle. CDR3 residues: CASSFLTGAETQYF. The CDR3 DNA reads TGTGCCAGCAGTTTTCTGACGGGAGCAGAGACCCAGTACTTC.

J is TRBJ2-1 and V is TRBV6-6; D is possibly TRBD1 (5 bases). CDR3 length equals 19 residues. CDR1 MNHNY and CDR2 SVGAGI come from the germline V gene (reference sequence). Trimming removed 5 bases from V and 0 bases from J, with 23 bases in between. The CDR3 is CASSQRQSSAFSSYNEQFF. The DNA of the CDR3 is TGTGCCAGCAGTCAGAGACAGTCCTCTGCGTTTAGCTCCTACAATGAGCAGTTCTTC.

The chain couples TRBV6-1 to TRBJ1-2; the D is unclear. Trimming took 2 bases from V and 0 from J, leaving 4 bases between them. The CDR3 consists of 13 residues. Germline-derived CDR1 and CDR2 are MNHNS and SASEGT. In nucleotides, the CDR3 is TGTGCCAGCAGTGAATATGCTAACTATGGCTACACCTTC. Its translation is CASSEYANYGYTF.

The V gene is TRBV29-1, the J gene TRBJ1-5; 10 nucleotides match TRBD1. The CDR3 is made up of 15 amino acids. The V segment lost 4 bases and the J segment 2 bases; nucleotides outside the gene matches: 5. The germline V gene has CDR1 SQVTM and CDR2 ANQGSEA. The CDR3 here is CSVATGTGGNQPQHF. The CDR3 nucleotides are TGCAGCGTTGCGACCGGGACAGGGGGCAATCAGCCCCAGCATTTT.

The V call is TRBV3-1 (or the pseudogene TRBV3-2), the J call TRBJ1-2; D not certain. Germline V gene data show CDR1 as LGHDT and CDR2 as YNNKEL (reference sequence). The CDR3 spans 14 residues. Trimming cost V 0 bases and J 1 base, with 6 bases left between them. This chain's CDR3 is CASSQDSGNYGYTF. DNA for the CDR3: TGTGCCAGCAGCCAAGATTCGGGTAACTATGGCTACACCTTC.